Listed here is a single TCR beta chain. Antigen unknown. V was clipped by 5 bases and J by 10 bases, with 12 bases between them. The CDR3 runs to 12 residues. Per the germline V gene, CDR1 is SEHNR and CDR2 is FQNEAQ (reference sequence). This sample was taken from a study of siplizumab effects on memory and regulatory T cells. The study's findings and limits: Naive T cells were seemingly more diverse than memory cells, and major contributions to the alloresponse seemed to be made by them.

Method: immunoSEQ multiplex PCR; TCRdb's copy keeps in-frame clones and lacks some. The repertoire holds around 110,000 clones, with about 94% as singletons. V gene TRBV7-9 combines with J gene TRBJ2-1, with D unresolved. Sequencing was performed on non-Treg CD4+ T cells sorted from blood. This receptor was identified in a human donor in good health. CDR3 DNA sequence: TGTGCCAGCAGCCCCTTTGGGAACGAGCAGTTCTTC. Encoded protein: CASSPFGNEQFF.